The T cell receptor (beta chain) described here comes from a study of T-cell reconstitution after alpha-beta-depleted transplantation in children (TCRdb year 2016). Notes on the research overall: The study quantitatively tracked T-cell immune reconstitution after TCRalphabeta/CD19-depleted allogeneic hematopoietic cell transplantation in children using TCR repertoire profiling.

This clonotype appeared many times. Its antigen has not been determined. No base qualities exist here, and no much larger clone lies one base off it. The library relied on PCR. The sequencing machine was an Illumina HiSeq 2500. TCR libraries were prepared with molecular barcoding, using unique molecular identifiers to normalize TCRbeta repertoire quantification. TCRdb trimmed the raw reads at Q25, called clones with MiXCR and kept productive beta chains. CDR3 protein sequences are deduplicated, and each keeps its most common genes and DNA. In all, the sample holds 200,000 to 250,000 distinct CDR3 sequences, and around 13% of those were seen once. Roughly 2.8% of the sample rests with the top ten. Sequenced here: PBMCs from the stem cell graft donor, sampled from the stem cell graft. The receptor was isolated from a human donor who donated a stem cell graft to a child with acute lymphoblastic leukemia.

CDR3 region: CASTNSNTGELFF. At the DNA level, the sequence is TGCGCCAGTACCAACTCTAACACCGGGGAGCTGTTTTTT. The chain joins TRBV5-1 to TRBJ2-2; too little of a D gene remains to name it. CDR1 and CDR2 are drawn from the germline V gene: SGHRS, YFSETQ. The CDR3 goes from the cysteine to the phenylalanine over 13 residues. Of the read, only the CDR3 DNA is kept; its 39 bases are in frame from base 1. Trimming at the junction amounts to 8 bases on V and 2 bases on J, and the germline ends lie 10 bases apart. Reference TRBV5-1 and TRBJ2-2 genes cover what lies past the CDR3, so the full variable domain is KAGVTQTPRYLIKTRGQQVTLSCSPISGHRSVSWYQQTPGQGLQFLFEYFSETQRNKGNFPGRFSGRQFSNSRSEMNVSTLELGDSALYLCASTNSNTGELFFGEGSRLTVL.